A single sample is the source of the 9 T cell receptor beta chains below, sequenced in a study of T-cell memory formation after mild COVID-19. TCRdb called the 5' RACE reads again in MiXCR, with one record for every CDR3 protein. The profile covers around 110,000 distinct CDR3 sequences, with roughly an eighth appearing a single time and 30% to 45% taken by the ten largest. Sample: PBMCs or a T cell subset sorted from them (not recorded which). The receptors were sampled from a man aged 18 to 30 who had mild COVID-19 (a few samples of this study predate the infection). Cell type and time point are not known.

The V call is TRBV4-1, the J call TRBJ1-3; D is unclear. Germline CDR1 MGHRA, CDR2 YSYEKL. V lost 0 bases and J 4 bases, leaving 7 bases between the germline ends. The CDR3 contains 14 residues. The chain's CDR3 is CASSQERVGNTIYF. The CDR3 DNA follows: TGCGCCAGCAGCCAAGAAAGGGTAGGAAACACCATATATTTT.

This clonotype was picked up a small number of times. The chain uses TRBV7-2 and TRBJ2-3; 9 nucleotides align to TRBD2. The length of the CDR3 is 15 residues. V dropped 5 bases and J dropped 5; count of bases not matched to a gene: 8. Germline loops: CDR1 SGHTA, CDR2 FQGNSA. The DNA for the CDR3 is TGTGCCAGCAGCCGGACTAGCGCCGAAAGAGATACGCAGTATTTT. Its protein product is CASSRTSAERDTQYF.

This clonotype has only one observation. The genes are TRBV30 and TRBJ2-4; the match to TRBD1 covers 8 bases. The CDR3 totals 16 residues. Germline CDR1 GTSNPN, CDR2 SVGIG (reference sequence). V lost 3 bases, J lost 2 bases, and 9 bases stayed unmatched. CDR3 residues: CAWRPGQGSTKNIQYF. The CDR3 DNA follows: TGTGCCTGGAGGCCCGGACAGGGCTCGACCAAAAACATTCAGTACTTC. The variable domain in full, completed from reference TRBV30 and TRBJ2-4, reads SQTIHQWPATLVQPVGSPLSLECTVEGTSNPNLYWYRQAAGRGLQLLFYSVGIGQISSEVPQNLSASRPQDRQFILSSKKLLLSDSGFYLCAWRPGQGSTKNIQYFGAGTRLSVL.

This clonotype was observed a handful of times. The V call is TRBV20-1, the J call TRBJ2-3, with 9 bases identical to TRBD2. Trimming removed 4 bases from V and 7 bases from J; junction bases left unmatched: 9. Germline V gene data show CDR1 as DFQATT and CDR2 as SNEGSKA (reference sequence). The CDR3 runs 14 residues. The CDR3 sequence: CSAISGGGGNTQYF. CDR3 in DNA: TGCAGTGCTATTAGCGGGGGAGGCGGTAATACGCAGTATTTT.

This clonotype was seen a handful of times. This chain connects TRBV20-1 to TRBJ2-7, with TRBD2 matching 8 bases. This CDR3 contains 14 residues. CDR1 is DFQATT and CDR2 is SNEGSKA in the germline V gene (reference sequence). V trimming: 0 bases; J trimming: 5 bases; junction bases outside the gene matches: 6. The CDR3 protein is CSARDREGLNEQYF. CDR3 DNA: TGCAGTGCTAGAGATCGGGAGGGGTTGAACGAGCAGTACTTC.

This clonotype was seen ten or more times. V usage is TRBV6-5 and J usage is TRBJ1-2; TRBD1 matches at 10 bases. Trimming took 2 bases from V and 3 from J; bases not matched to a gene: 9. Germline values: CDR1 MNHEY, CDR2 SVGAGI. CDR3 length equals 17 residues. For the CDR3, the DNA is TGTGCCAGCAGTTACACTGACAGGGGGCATGAGGACTATGGCTACACCTTC. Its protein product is CASSYTDRGHEDYGYTF.

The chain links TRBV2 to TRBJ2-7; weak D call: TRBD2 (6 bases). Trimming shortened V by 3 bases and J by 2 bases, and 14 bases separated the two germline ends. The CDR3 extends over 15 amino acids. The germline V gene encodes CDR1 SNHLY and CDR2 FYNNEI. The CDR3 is CASSEEEGVAYEQYF. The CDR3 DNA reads TGTGCCAGCAGTGAGGAGGAGGGTGTCGCCTACGAGCAGTACTTC.

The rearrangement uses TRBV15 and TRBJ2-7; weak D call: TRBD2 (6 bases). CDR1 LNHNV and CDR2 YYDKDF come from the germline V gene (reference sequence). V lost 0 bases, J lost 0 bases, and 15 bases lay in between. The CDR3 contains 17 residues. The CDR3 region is CATSRDDRDWSSYEQYF. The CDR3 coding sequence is TGTGCCACCAGCAGAGATGACCGGGACTGGAGCTCCTACGAGCAGTACTTC.

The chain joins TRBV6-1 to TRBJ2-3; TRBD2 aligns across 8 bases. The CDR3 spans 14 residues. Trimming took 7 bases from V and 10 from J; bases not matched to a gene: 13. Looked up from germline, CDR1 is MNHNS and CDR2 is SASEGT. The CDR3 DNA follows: TGTGCCAGCACCCTCGGGACTAGGACCAACTCGCAGTATTTT. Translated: CASTLGTRTNSQYF.